The sequence of this T cell receptor (beta chain) was determined in a study of shared clonotypes between healthy human individuals. About the study: CD4 naive cells filled three plates per donor, CD4 memory three, CD8 naive two and CD8 memory one. Study-wide points: Genetic and exposure-history diversity was limited by the few donors.

Sequenced by immunoSEQ multiplex PCR; TCRdb stores in-frame clones only, minus some. The repertoire has roughly 650,000 clones, 97% of them found once; the top ten carry approximately 0.057%. This CDR3 region has 14 residues. The V and J ends lost 5 bases and 5 bases, in that order; junction bases with no gene match: 9. CDR1 is MDHEN and CDR2 is SYDVKM in the germline V gene. Of note for this clone: Its antigen remains unknown.

Each of the donors was a healthy adult who was HIV-negative and had not had a recent acute infection or vaccination. The source of this sequence is a woman between 25 and 40 years old in good health. Material: naive CD4+ T cells sorted from blood. Subset specified: CD45RA+ positively selected. The chain uses TRBV28 and TRBJ2-7, with TRBD1 matching over 7 bases. CDR3 in DNA: TGTGCCAGCAGTCCGGGACAGAATCTCCACGAGCAGTACTTC. It is translated as CASSPGQNLHEQYF.